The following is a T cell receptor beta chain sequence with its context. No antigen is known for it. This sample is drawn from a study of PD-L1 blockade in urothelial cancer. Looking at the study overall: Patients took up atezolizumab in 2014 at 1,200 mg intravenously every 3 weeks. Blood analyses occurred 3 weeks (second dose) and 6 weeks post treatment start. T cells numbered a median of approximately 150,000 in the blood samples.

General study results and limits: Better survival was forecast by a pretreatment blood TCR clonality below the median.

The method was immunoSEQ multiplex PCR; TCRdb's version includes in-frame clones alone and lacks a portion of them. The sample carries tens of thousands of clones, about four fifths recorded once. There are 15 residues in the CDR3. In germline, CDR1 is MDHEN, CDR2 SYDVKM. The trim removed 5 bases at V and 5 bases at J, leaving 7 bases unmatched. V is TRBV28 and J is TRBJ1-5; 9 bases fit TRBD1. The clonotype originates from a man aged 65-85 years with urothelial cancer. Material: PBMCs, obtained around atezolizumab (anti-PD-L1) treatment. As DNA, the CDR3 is TGTGCCAGCAGTCCAGGGGGACAGGGCTATCAGCCCCAGCATTTT. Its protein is CASSPGGQGYQPQHF.